This entry lists 29 T cell receptor beta chains sequenced from one sample in a study of T cell responses to AZD1222 COVID-19 vaccine. Repertoires were generated with immunoSEQ multiplex PCR, while TCRdb's copy carries only in-frame clones and drops some. The sample consists of over 70,000 clones, around 80% of them appearing once. The material was peripheral blood, obtained 28 days after the second dose of the MenACWY control vaccine. These receptors were collected from an adult who received the MenACWY meningococcal vaccine as a control.

This clone has a handful of counts. The J gene is TRBJ1-1, the V gene TRBV5-5; weak D call: TRBD1 (5 bases). Trimming removed 2 bases at V and 4 bases at J, with 18 bases between. This CDR3 spans 16 amino acids. Germline CDR1 reads SGHKS; CDR2 reads YYEKEE (reference sequence). In DNA, the CDR3 is TGTGCCAGCAGCTTCAGGGTGATCGGCCAAGGCACTGAAGCTTTCTTT. It yields the protein CASSFRVIGQGTEAFF.

V is TRBV6-2 or TRBV6-3 and J is TRBJ2-1; D remains ambiguous. The ends were cut back, 2 bases at V and 8 bases at J, with 7 bases in the middle. The CDR3 runs to 12 residues. Germline CDR1 MNHEY, CDR2 SVGEGT. CDR3 sequence reads: CASSYPPHEQFF. The CDR3 region has the DNA TGTGCCAGCAGTTACCCCCCCCATGAGCAGTTCTTC.

The chain is built from TRBV5-1 and TRBJ1-1; D gene uncertain. Germline V gives CDR1 SGHRS, CDR2 YFSETQ. The CDR3 is 15 residues long. Trimming removed 5 bases from V and 3 bases from J, with 17 bases in between. In DNA, the CDR3 is TGCGCCAGCAGTCTAGCTGGAGGTGGAGACACTGAAGCTTTCTTT. Protein sequence: CASSLAGGGDTEAFF.

This chain connects TRBV15 to TRBJ2-2; no definite D call. Germline V gives CDR1 LNHNV, CDR2 YYDKDF (reference sequence). The CDR3 extends over 14 amino acids. V lost 6 bases and J lost 2, with 10 bases in between. The CDR3 sequence: CATSKDFNTGELFF. Written as DNA, the CDR3 is TGTGCCACCAGTAAGGATTTCAACACCGGGGAGCTGTTTTTT.

The chain couples TRBV5-6 to TRBJ2-2; D unclear. Germline CDR1 and CDR2: SGHDT and YYEEEE. The CDR3 totals 14 residues. The V and J ends lost 4 bases and 9 bases respectively, with 16 bases between them. CDR3 residues: CASSRDPTGRELFF. DNA for the CDR3: TGTGCCAGCAGCCGTGACCCTACGGGCAGGGAGCTGTTTTTT.

This clone was recorded once. The rearrangement joins TRBV2 to TRBJ1-2, with TRBD1 identical over 7 bases. This CDR3 comprises 14 residues. Per germline, CDR1 SNHLY and CDR2 FYNNEI. J was trimmed by 2 bases and V by 6 bases; bases with no gene match: 6. In DNA form, the CDR3 reads TGTGCCAGCAGCGGGGACAGCCCCAACTATGGCTACACCTTC. Protein product: CASSGDSPNYGYTF.

The chain joins TRBV27 to TRBJ2-3; D is undetermined. From germline, CDR1 is MNHEY and CDR2 SMNVEV (reference sequence). The CDR3 has 14 amino acids. Trimming shortened V by 5 bases and J by 2 bases, and 11 bases separated the two germline ends. The CDR3 loop reads CASSRAGFTDTQYF. The CDR3 DNA reads as TGTGCCAGCAGTAGAGCCGGCTTCACAGATACGCAGTATTTT.

The chain recombines TRBV5-6 with TRBJ2-2; possible D gene TRBD2, 6 bases. This CDR3 contains 15 residues. The germline V gene has CDR1 SGHDT and CDR2 YYEEEE. V lost 4 bases, J lost 5 bases, and 15 bases lay in between. CDR3 bases: TGTGCCAGCAGCCCCCGGGCGGGATGGACCGGGGAGCTGTTTTTT. It encodes CASSPRAGWTGELFF.

This clone has only a few counts. The rearrangement links TRBV2 to TRBJ2-7, with TRBD1 identical over 9 bases. V lost 6 bases and J lost 4; bases outside the gene matches: 7. The CDR3 runs to 14 residues. Germline values: CDR1 SNHLY, CDR2 FYNNEI. The CDR3 region is CASSTGQGIYEQYF. The CDR3 nucleotides are TGTGCCAGCAGCACGGGACAGGGAATATACGAGCAGTACTTC.

This clone is termed medium-sized. In nucleotides, the CDR3 is TGTGCCAGCAGTCCCCGGGACACCGGCACAGATACGCAGTATTTT. Encoded protein: CASSPRDTGTDTQYF. This chain joins TRBV6-5 and TRBJ2-3, with a possible D match to TRBD1 (6 bases). V lost 5 bases and J lost 1, with 13 bases in between. CDR3 size: 15 residues. Looked up from germline, CDR1 is MNHEY and CDR2 is SVGAGI.

This chain links TRBV6-5 with TRBJ1-1; 8 bases line up with TRBD1. The trim removed 4 bases at V and 4 bases at J, leaving 8 bases unmatched. CDR3 length: 15 amino acids. CDR1 MNHEY and CDR2 SVGAGI come from the germline V gene. This CDR3 is CASSSRNRGSTEAFF. The CDR3 nucleotides are TGTGCCAGCAGTTCTCGGAACAGGGGGAGCACTGAAGCTTTCTTT.

This clone has just a few counts. The chain has TRBV18 and TRBJ1-4; unclear D gene. Per germline, CDR1 KGHSH and CDR2 LQKENI. The CDR3 is made up of 14 amino acids. The ends were cut back, 3 bases at V and 0 bases at J, with 5 bases in the middle. In nucleotides, the CDR3 is TGTGCCAGCTCACCCGGGGCAACTAATGAAAAACTGTTTTTT. It encodes CASSPGATNEKLFF.

The chain joins TRBV5-4 to TRBJ1-3; D is uncertain. CDR3 length equals 13 residues. Per germline, CDR1 SGHNT and CDR2 YYREEE (reference sequence). V lost 1 base and J lost 7, with 9 bases in between. This CDR3 reads CASSLWNGNTIYF. The CDR3 region has the DNA TGTGCCAGCAGCTTGTGGAATGGGAACACCATATATTTT.

This clone is medium-sized. This chain joins TRBV19 and TRBJ1-1; tentatively, D is TRBD1 (5 bases). Trimming took 3 bases from V and 1 from J, leaving 6 bases between them. Per germline, CDR1 LNHDA and CDR2 SQIVND (reference sequence). There are 13 residues in the CDR3. CDR3 residues: CASSMGRNTEAFF. DNA of the CDR3: TGTGCCAGTAGTATGGGGCGGAACACTGAAGCTTTCTTT.

This clone appeared a few times. The chain recombines TRBV28 with TRBJ1-1; tentatively, D is TRBD1 (5 bases). The V end lost 5 bases, the J end lost 0 bases, and 13 bases lay between the germline ends. Germline values: CDR1 MDHEN, CDR2 SYDVKM. This CDR3 is 15 amino acids long. The CDR3 nucleotides read TGTGCCAGCAGTCCCCTGGGACTTTTGAACACTGAAGCTTTCTTT. Protein: CASSPLGLLNTEAFF.

The chain carries TRBV2 and TRBJ1-3; D unclear. The CDR3 runs to 14 residues. Germline CDR1 is SNHLY and CDR2 is FYNNEI. The germline V and J ends were trimmed by 6 bases and 5 bases, with 14 bases remaining between them. In DNA, the CDR3 is TGTGCCAGCAGAGGTAGTAGTTTCCGAAACACCATATATTTT. It translates to CASRGSSFRNTIYF.

The chain employs TRBV7-9 and TRBJ2-7; no clear D. Germline CDR1 and CDR2: SEHNR and FQNEAQ (reference sequence). CDR3 length equals 11 residues. V was clipped by 4 bases and J by 7 bases, with 8 bases between them. Here the CDR3 reads CASSSTWEQYF. CDR3 DNA sequence: TGTGCCAGCAGCTCTACTTGGGAGCAGTACTTC.

This chain links TRBV30 with TRBJ2-2; weak D call: TRBD1 (5 bases). CDR1 and CDR2 from the germline V gene are GTSNPN and SVGIG (reference sequence). The ends were cut back, 4 bases at V and 2 bases at J, with 11 bases in the middle. CDR3 length equals 14 residues. Here the CDR3 DNA reads TGTGCCTGGATGACCAGGGCCAACACCGGGGAGCTGTTTTTT. It yields the protein CAWMTRANTGELFF.

The chain is built from TRBV28 and TRBJ2-1, with 8 bases matching TRBD2. V lost 8 bases to trimming and J lost 7 bases; unmatched junction nucleotides: 16. The CDR3 runs 16 residues. Per the germline V gene, CDR1 is MDHEN and CDR2 is SYDVKM. The CDR3 DNA sequence: TGTGCCAGCGCTCCACAGTTAGCGGGGAACTATAATGAGCAGTTCTTC. The encoded protein is CASAPQLAGNYNEQFF.

The rearrangement links TRBV28 to TRBJ1-2; 8 positions match TRBD1. Germline trimming cut 4 bases from V and 8 bases from J; bases unmatched to any gene: 6. Germline values: CDR1 MDHEN, CDR2 SYDVKM. This CDR3 region has 13 residues. This CDR3 reads CASSSDRDRGYTF. CDR3 sequence (DNA): TGTGCCAGCAGTTCGGACAGGGATCGCGGCTACACCTTC.

The chain joins TRBV21-1 to TRBJ2-6. TRBV21-1 is noted as a pseudogene. The CDR3 spans 19 residues. CDR3 in DNA: TGTGCCAGCAGCACAAATTCAGGGAGTAGGCTCTCTGGGGCCAACGTCCTGACTTTC. This sequence encodes CASSTNSGSRLSGANVLTF.

The V call is TRBV6-1, the J call TRBJ1-1, with no clear D. V lost 5 bases and J lost 6, with 13 bases in between. The CDR3 totals 13 residues. The germline gives CDR1 MNHNS, CDR2 SASEGT. CDR3 in DNA: TGTGCCAGCAGTTCAAGGGCGTCGCCTGAAGCTTTCTTT. Protein sequence: CASSSRASPEAFF.

This clone turned up a few times. The chain links TRBV3-1 (or the pseudogene TRBV3-2) to TRBJ1-2, with TRBD1 identical over 8 bases. The CDR3 covers 15 residues. The V gene end was trimmed by 1 base and the J gene end by 6 bases; junction bases not matched to a gene: 7. CDR1 and CDR2 (germline): LGHDT, YNNKEL (reference sequence). CDR3 loop: CASSQGDRGLDGYTF. CDR3 nucleotide sequence: TGTGCCAGCAGCCAAGGCGACAGGGGTTTGGATGGCTACACCTTC.

This chain joins TRBV5-8 and TRBJ2-2; D remains unclear. Germline V gene data show CDR1 as SGHTS and CDR2 as YDEGEE. This CDR3 has 14 amino acids. V shed 2 bases and J shed 1 base, with 6 bases lying between them. The chain's CDR3 is CASSFSWNTGELFF. CDR3 sequence (DNA): TGTGCCAGCAGCTTTAGCTGGAACACCGGGGAGCTGTTTTTT.

This clone was detected only once. The rearrangement joins TRBV4-1 to TRBJ1-2; 8 bases map to TRBD1. V shed 0 bases and J 7 bases; nucleotides not matched to a gene: 7. In germline, CDR1 is MGHRA, CDR2 YSYEKL. The CDR3 sequence is 15 residues long. The CDR3 bases are TGCGCCAGCAGCCAAGAGAGCAGGGGGCAGGTTGGCTACACCTTC. Encoded protein: CASSQESRGQVGYTF.

J is TRBJ1-6 and V is TRBV10-3, with TRBD1 as a possible D gene (5 bases). V was trimmed by 6 bases and J by 5 bases, leaving 11 bases between them. The CDR3 is made up of 14 amino acids. Germline loops: CDR1 ENHRY, CDR2 SYGVKD. The CDR3, as DNA: TGTGCCATCAGACCGACAGCAGATAATTCACCCCTCCACTTT. Its protein is CAIRPTADNSPLHF.

The genes are TRBV4-2 and TRBJ2-3; TRBD2 matches 8 bases. With 1 base clipped from V and 1 base from J, the junction kept 4 bases outside the gene matches. This CDR3 contains 16 residues. Germline values: CDR1 LGHNA, CDR2 YNFKEQ. The CDR3 DNA reads TGTGCCAGCAGCCAAGTCTTAGCGGGGCGCACAGATACGCAGTATTTT. Encoded protein: CASSQVLAGRTDTQYF.

J is TRBJ1-5 and V is TRBV19; 9 bases agree with TRBD1. This CDR3 comprises 19 residues. V was pared by 3 bases and J by 0 bases, with 12 bases of the junction left unmatched. Germline CDR1 reads LNHDA; CDR2 reads SQIVND (reference sequence). CDR3 loop: CASSMYGTGRSSSNQPQHF. The CDR3 bases are TGTGCCAGTAGTATGTATGGGACAGGGAGGTCTAGTAGCAATCAGCCCCAGCATTTT.

This chain joins TRBV29-1 and TRBJ2-5, with 7 bases matching TRBD1. Germline lookup yields CDR1 SQVTM and CDR2 ANQGSEA. J gave up 1 base and V 3 bases, and 11 bases lay outside the gene matches. The CDR3 totals 16 residues. CDR3 region: CSVDGRAGGRQETQYF. The CDR3 DNA sequence: TGCAGCGTTGACGGCCGGGCAGGGGGTCGCCAAGAGACCCAGTACTTC.